This TCR beta chain was found in a study of T cells in Graves' hyperthyroidism and ophthalmopathy. Study information: The authors collected peripheral blood at initial diagnosis, before any treatment. Study-wide points: A median 6.5 months before onset, the model predicted ophthalmopathy.

Amplification targeted TCR beta CDR3 regions from RNA transcripts. When the TCR CDR3 underwent first-round RT-PCR, the HTBI primer set was used. MiXCR, applied by TCRdb to the multiplex PCR reads, yields one record per CDR3 protein. The sample lists approximately 690,000 distinct CDR3 sequences; about 15% were seen once. Under 3 months was the duration of disease in ophthalmopathy patients, who also had a Clinical Activity Score of at least 3 and a NOSPECS grade of at least 4. Germline assignment: CDR1 GTSNPN and CDR2 SVGIG (reference sequence). J was trimmed by 6 bases and V by 0 bases; bases with no gene match: 6. The CDR3 spans 16 residues. This clonotype was picked up many times. Its target is unknown.

The chain uses TRBV30 and TRBJ2-1; TRBD2 agrees at 12 bases. Sequenced input: blood. This TCR was recovered from a woman between 50 and 59 years old with Graves' ophthalmopathy. This chain's CDR3 is CAWSVRGLAGSNEQFF. CDR3 sequence (DNA): TGTGCCTGGAGTGTACGAGGACTAGCGGGAAGCAATGAGCAGTTCTTC.